The sequence of this T cell receptor (beta chain) was determined in a study of T cell changes during pregnancy in multiple sclerosis. The CDR3 extends over 17 amino acids. Looked up from germline, CDR1 is SGHRS and CDR2 is YFSETQ. V was pared by 5 bases and J by 1 base, with 6 bases of the junction left unmatched. The data were produced by immunoSEQ multiplex PCR, yet TCRdb's version contains in-frame clones alone and is incomplete. The sample holds tens of thousands of clones; 93% are singletons and the top ten take about 1.4%. The source is a female donor in good health, enrolled as a control in a pregnancy study. The sequencing used peripheral blood, collected in the third trimester of pregnancy. The chain uses TRBV5-1 and TRBJ2-1; TRBD2 matches at 13 bases. The CDR3 is CASRSPGLAGSYNEQFF. The CDR3, as DNA: TGCGCCAGCAGATCCCCGGGACTAGCGGGATCCTACAATGAGCAGTTCTTC.